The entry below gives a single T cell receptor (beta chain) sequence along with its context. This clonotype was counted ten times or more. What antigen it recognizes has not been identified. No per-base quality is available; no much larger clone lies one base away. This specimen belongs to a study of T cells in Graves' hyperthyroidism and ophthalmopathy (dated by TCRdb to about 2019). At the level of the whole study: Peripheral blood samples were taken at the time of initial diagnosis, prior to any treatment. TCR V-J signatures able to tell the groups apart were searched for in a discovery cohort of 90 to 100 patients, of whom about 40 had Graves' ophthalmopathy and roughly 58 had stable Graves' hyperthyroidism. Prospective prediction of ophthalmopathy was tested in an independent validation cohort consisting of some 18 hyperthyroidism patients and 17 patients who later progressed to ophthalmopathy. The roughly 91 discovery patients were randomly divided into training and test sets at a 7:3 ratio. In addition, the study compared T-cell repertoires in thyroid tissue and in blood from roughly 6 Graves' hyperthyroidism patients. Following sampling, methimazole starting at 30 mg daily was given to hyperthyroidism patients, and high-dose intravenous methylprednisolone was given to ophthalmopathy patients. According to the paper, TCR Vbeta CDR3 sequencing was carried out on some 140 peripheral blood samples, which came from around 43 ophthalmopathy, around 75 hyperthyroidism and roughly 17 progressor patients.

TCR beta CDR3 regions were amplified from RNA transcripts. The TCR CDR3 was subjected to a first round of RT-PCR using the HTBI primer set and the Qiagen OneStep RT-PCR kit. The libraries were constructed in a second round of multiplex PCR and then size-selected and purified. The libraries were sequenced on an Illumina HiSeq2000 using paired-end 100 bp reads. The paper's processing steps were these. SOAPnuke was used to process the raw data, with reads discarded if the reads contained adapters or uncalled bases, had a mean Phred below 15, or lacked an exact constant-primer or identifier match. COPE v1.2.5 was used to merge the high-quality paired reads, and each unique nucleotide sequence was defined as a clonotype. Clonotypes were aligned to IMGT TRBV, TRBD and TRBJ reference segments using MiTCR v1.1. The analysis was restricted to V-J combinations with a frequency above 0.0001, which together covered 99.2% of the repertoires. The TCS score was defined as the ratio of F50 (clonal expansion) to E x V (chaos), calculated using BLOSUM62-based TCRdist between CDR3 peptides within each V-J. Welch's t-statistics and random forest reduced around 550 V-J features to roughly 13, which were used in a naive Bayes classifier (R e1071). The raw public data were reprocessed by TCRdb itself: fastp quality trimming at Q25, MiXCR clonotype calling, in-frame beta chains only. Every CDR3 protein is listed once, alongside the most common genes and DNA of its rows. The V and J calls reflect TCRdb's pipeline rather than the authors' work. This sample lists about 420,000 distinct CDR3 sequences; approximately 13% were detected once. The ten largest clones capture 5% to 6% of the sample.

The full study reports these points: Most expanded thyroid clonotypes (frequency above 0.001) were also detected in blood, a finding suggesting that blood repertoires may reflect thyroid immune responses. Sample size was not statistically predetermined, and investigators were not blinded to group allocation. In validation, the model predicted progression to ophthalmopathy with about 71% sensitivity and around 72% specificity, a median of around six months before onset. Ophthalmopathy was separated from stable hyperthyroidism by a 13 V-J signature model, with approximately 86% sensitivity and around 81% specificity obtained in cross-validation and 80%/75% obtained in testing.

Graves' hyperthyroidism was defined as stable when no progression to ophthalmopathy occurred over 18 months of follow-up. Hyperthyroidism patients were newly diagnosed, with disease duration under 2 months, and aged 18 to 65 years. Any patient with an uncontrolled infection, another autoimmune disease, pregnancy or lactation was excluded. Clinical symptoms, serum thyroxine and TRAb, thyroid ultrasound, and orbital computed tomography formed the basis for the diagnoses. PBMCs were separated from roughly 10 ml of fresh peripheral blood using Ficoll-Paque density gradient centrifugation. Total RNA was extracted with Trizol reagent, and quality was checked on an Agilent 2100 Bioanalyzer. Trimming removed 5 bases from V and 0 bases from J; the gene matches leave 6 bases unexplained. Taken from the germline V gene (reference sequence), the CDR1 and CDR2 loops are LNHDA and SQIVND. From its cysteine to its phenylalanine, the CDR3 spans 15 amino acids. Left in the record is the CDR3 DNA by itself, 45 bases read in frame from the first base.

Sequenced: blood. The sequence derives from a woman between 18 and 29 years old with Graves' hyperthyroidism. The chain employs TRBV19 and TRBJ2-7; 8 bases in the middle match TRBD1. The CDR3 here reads CASSAGQASSYEQYF. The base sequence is TGTGCCAGTAGTGCGGGACAGGCGAGCTCCTACGAGCAGTACTTC.